This T cell receptor beta chain was found in a study of blood T cell repertoires in COVID-19. The overall study: Samples came from the United States, Italy and Spain, spanning acute and convalescent COVID-19.

TCRdb's table, derived via immunoSEQ multiplex PCR, lists solely in-frame clones and lacks some. The data hold 250,000 to 350,000 clones, with over 70% observed a single time. The CDR3 consists of 15 residues. Germline loops: CDR1 SGHVS, CDR2 FNYEAQ. V shed 5 bases, J shed 2 bases, and the junction held 9 bases outside the gene matches. V and J are TRBV7-6 and TRBJ2-7; 7 bases map to TRBD1. This receptor was taken from a woman in her fifties or sixties with acute or convalescent COVID-19. The sequenced sample was peripheral blood. CDR3 nucleotides: TGTGCCAGCAGCGCCCTACGGGACAGCCCCTACGAGCAGTACGTC. It translates to CASSALRDSPYEQYV.